The rows below give T cell receptor beta chains drawn from one sample of a study of early T cells in non-severe SARS-CoV-2 infection. From the 5' RACE reads, TCRdb called clonotypes with MiXCR, one entry per CDR3 protein. The sample has some 28,000 distinct CDR3 sequences, over 8.5% seen once; the top ten hold approximately 15%. Input material: whole blood. The source is an adult who was a healthcare worker with PCR-confirmed SARS-CoV-2 infection or an uninfected control (not recorded which). Each CDR3 is given with its conserved first and last residue. A D gene is named only where the DNA matches it firmly. A row's size may be missing; if present it is once, few, many or a size class.

D,size,V,J,DNA,CDR3
.,many,TRBV30,TRBJ1-1,TGTGCCTGGACGCCCGGGGGGGCTGAAGCTTTCTTT,CAWTPGGAEAFF
TRBD2,many,TRBV29-1,TRBJ2-3,TGCAGCGTGGACGGACTAGCGGCCACAGATACGCAGTATTTT,CSVDGLAATDTQYF
TRBD1,medium-sized,TRBV5-6,TRBJ2-1,TGTGCCAGCAGCTTGTTCATACCGCTTCTGGGACAGGGATACAATGAGCAGTTCTTC,CASSLFIPLLGQGYNEQFF
TRBD1,medium-sized,TRBV24-1,TRBJ2-3,TGTGCCACCAGTGATCGGGACAGCCGCACAGATACGCAGTATTTT,CATSDRDSRTDTQYF
.,.,TRBV20-1,TRBJ2-3,TGCAGTGCCGTGGGGGGCGCTAGCACAGATACGCAGTATTTT,CSAVGGASTDTQYF
.,many,TRBV9,TRBJ2-1,TGTGCCAGCAGCGTAGCGGCCGGGGAGGCCTATGAGCAGTTCTTC,CASSVAAGEAYEQFF
.,many,TRBV4-3,TRBJ1-5,TGCGCCAGCAGCCAAAAGGTGGTGGATCAGCCCCAGCATTTT,CASSQKVVDQPQHF
TRBD1,many,TRBV12-3/TRBV12-4,TRBJ1-6,TGTGCCAGCAGTTTAGCGGGGACAGGGGACTTACCCCTCCACTTT,CASSLAGTGDLPLHF
.,few,TRBV24-1,TRBJ2-1,TGTGCCACCAGTGAAACGGGCCCCAGATACAATGAGCAGTTCTTC,CATSETGPRYNEQFF
.,many,TRBV6-2/TRBV6-3,TRBJ1-6,TGTGCCAGCACCACGCGCCAGGGCTTGGTACGCTCACCCCTCCACTTT,CASTTRQGLVRSPLHF
TRBD1,.,TRBV6-5,TRBJ2-7,TGTGCCAGCAGTTACAGGGGGCGGGAGCAGTACTTC,CASSYRGREQYF
TRBD1,.,TRBV12-3/TRBV12-4,TRBJ1-1,TGTGCCAGCCTGCGGGGACAGGGCTTTATGCTGGCTTTCTTT,CASLRGQGFMLAFF
.,.,TRBV9,TRBJ1-6,TGTGCCAGCAGCGTACGGCAGGGTGGCTCACCCCTCCACTTT,CASSVRQGGSPLHF
.,.,TRBV27,TRBJ2-7,TGTGCCAGGAGATTCGCTAGTCGCCCCAACGAGCAGTACTTC,CARRFASRPNEQYF
.,medium-sized,TRBV20-1,TRBJ2-5,TGCAGTGCTAAAGGATCGGCCCAGTACTTC,CSAKGSAQYF
.,many,TRBV7-2,TRBJ2-7,TGTGCCAGCAACCCACTTGGCCCCCCCTACGAGCAGTACTTC,CASNPLGPPYEQYF
TRBD1,.,TRBV4-3,TRBJ2-7,TGCGCCAGCAGCCAGACAGGGTTTAATTCCGCCTACGAGCAGTACTTC,CASSQTGFNSAYEQYF
.,many,TRBV12-3/TRBV12-4,TRBJ1-1,TGTGCCAGCGGACCGGGGACTGAAGCTTTCTTT,CASGPGTEAFF
.,many,TRBV7-8,TRBJ2-1,TGTGCCAGCAGCGAATACGGACAGCTTTACAATGAGCAGTTCTTC,CASSEYGQLYNEQFF
.,many,TRBV4-3,TRBJ1-2,TGCGCCAGCAGCCAAGATTTGGGGGGCCGAAATGGCTACACCTTC,CASSQDLGGRNGYTF
.,.,TRBV20-1,TRBJ1-1,TGCAGTGCGGCTGACAGGGAAGCTTTCTTT,CSAADREAFF
.,.,TRBV20-1,TRBJ1-4,TGCAGTGCTAGAGGACGGCTGAATGAAAAACTGTTTTTT,CSARGRLNEKLFF
TRBD1,few,TRBV7-8,TRBJ1-2,TGTGCCAGCAGGACAGGGGTGGCTGATGGCTACACCTTC,CASRTGVADGYTF
TRBD1,few,TRBV10-3,TRBJ2-7,TGTGCCATCAGTGATAGGGGCCGGGGACAGGGGTTTGACGAGCAGTACTTC,CAISDRGRGQGFDEQYF
.,many,TRBV3-1,TRBJ2-7,TGTGCCAGCAGCCAAGATCGCCGGCCCAATATGAGGCTAGGCTACGAGCAGTACTTC,CASSQDRRPNMRLGYEQYF
.,few,TRBV15,TRBJ1-5,TGTGCCACCAGCAGAGGAACAGACAATCAGCCCCAGCATTTT,CATSRGTDNQPQHF
.,many,TRBV6-5,TRBJ1-2,TGTGCCAGCAGTTACGTATTTGGAGCCGATGGGGAAGACACCTTC,CASSYVFGADGEDTF
.,few,TRBV20-1,TRBJ1-3,TGCAGTGCTGCGAGCGAGAGGGCTGGAAACACCATATATTTT,CSAASERAGNTIYF
.,few,TRBV7-2,TRBJ2-4,TGTGCCAGCAGCCACAGAGAGGGCAAAAACATTCAGTACTTC,CASSHREGKNIQYF
.,many,TRBV29-1,TRBJ1-2,TGCAGCGTTGCGAGTTCAGGGGCTGATGGCTACACCTTC,CSVASSGADGYTF
.,.,TRBV7-9,TRBJ1-1,TGTGCCAGCAGCGAAGACAGTGGCGTCGCTGAAGCTTTCTTT,CASSEDSGVAEAFF